This T cell receptor beta chain comes out of a study of early T cells in non-severe SARS-CoV-2 infection. Whole-study findings and limits: Anti-spike CD8 specificities were favored by VDJdb matching, whose results missed private and CD4 specificities.

With regard to this clonotype: Its antigen is unidentified.

Between the trimmed V and J ends, which lost 2 bases and 1 base, there was a span of 21 bases. Per germline, CDR1 SGHVS and CDR2 FNYEAQ. The CDR3 sequence is 20 residues long. In the library, individual cDNA molecules carried attached unique molecular identifiers. TCRdb re-called the 5' RACE reads through MiXCR, storing one row per CDR3 protein. The sample holds 85,000 to 100,000 distinct CDR3 sequences; 16% are singletons and the top ten take about 1.3%. The sequenced sample consisted of whole blood. The source is an adult who was a healthcare worker with PCR-confirmed SARS-CoV-2 infection or an uninfected control (not recorded which). The V gene is TRBV7-6, the J gene TRBJ1-6; D is possibly TRBD1 (6 bases). The CDR3, as DNA: TGTGCCAGCAGCTTATACCCCACTACAAGGGGGAGATCCTATAATTCACCCCTCCACTTT. It is translated as CASSLYPTTRGRSYNSPLHF.